Listed here are 10 T cell receptor beta chains from one sample, sequenced in a study of PD-1 blockade in classical Hodgkin lymphoma. The method was immunoSEQ multiplex PCR; TCRdb's version includes in-frame clones alone and lacks a portion of them. The data hold around 50,000 clones, with approximately 90% observed a single time. Exposure to brentuximab vedotin varied, and each patient had relapsed following autologous stem cell transplantation. The sequencing used peripheral blood mononuclear cells (PBMCs), collected before the second cycle of nivolumab. These receptors were obtained from a human donor with classical Hodgkin lymphoma.

The chain uses TRBV19 and TRBJ1-2, with 9 nucleotides matching TRBD1. The CDR3 totals 14 residues. CDR1 is LNHDA, CDR2 SQIVND, per germline (reference sequence). With V trimmed by 8 bases and J by 6 bases, 10 bases remained unmatched. The CDR3 region has the DNA TGTGCCAGTTCTTGGACAGGGGATGCCAATGGCTACACCTTC. Translated, it gives CASSWTGDANGYTF. Full variable domain (outside the CDR3, taken from reference TRBV19 and TRBJ1-2): DGGITQSPKYLFRKEGQNVTLSCEQNLNHDAMYWYRQDPGQGLRLIYYSQIVNDFQKGDIAEGYSVSREKKESFPLTVTSAQKNPTAFYLCASSWTGDANGYTFGSGTRLTVV.

The genes are TRBV5-1 and TRBJ1-1; D not certain. Germline CDR1 is SGHRS and CDR2 is YFSETQ. The ends were cut back, 2 bases at V and 5 bases at J, with 13 bases in the middle. The CDR3 totals 14 residues. The CDR3 loop reads CASSFGEGRTEAFF. CDR3 sequence (DNA): TGCGCCAGCAGCTTCGGCGAGGGTAGGACTGAAGCTTTCTTT.

The gene calls are TRBV13 and TRBJ1-1; TRBD1 might be the D (5 bases). V was pared by 2 bases and J by 2 bases, with 15 bases between. From germline, CDR1 is PRHDT and CDR2 FYEKMQ (reference sequence). The CDR3 is 16 amino acids. The CDR3 DNA sequence: TGTGCCAGCAGCTTACCCCATGGGACGGTTAACACTGAAGCTTTCTTT. It is translated as CASSLPHGTVNTEAFF.

This clone was detected only once. CDR3 sequence: CAAGGTTNEKLFF. CDR3 coding DNA: TGTGCAGCAGGGGGGACAACTAATGAAAAACTGTTTTTT. The chain carries TRBV6-1 and TRBJ1-4, with 7 positions matching TRBD1. The CDR3 runs to 13 residues. From germline, CDR1 is MNHNS and CDR2 SASEGT.

The chain employs TRBV7-7 and TRBJ2-1; D is perhaps TRBD1 or TRBD2 (5 bases each). The ends were cut back, 5 bases at V and 2 bases at J, with 16 bases in the middle. The CDR3 is made up of 16 amino acids. The germline V gene has CDR1 SSHAT and CDR2 FNYEAQ (reference sequence). CDR3 in amino acids: CASSPRLGGAYNEQFF. The CDR3 DNA is TGTGCCAGCAGCCCCCGCCTTGGGGGAGCCTACAATGAGCAGTTCTTC.

The V and J genes are TRBV6-5 and TRBJ2-7; D may be TRBD1 or TRBD2 (5 bases each). V lost 4 bases and J 2 bases, leaving 12 bases between the germline ends. The CDR3 has 14 residues. Germline CDR1 and CDR2: MNHEY and SVGAGI. In DNA, the CDR3 is TGTGCCAGCAGTTCCCGGGACGGACCCTACGAGCAGTACTTC. Its translation is CASSSRDGPYEQYF.

The V gene is TRBV30, the J gene TRBJ2-7; the D gene is possibly TRBD1 (6 bases). Trimming left V 0 bases short and J 3 bases short, with 12 bases between. The CDR3 consists of 14 residues. CDR1 and CDR2 from the germline V gene are GTSNPN and SVGIG (reference sequence). CDR3 sequence: CAWSVRGQIYEQYF. CDR3 coding DNA: TGTGCCTGGAGTGTACGCGGACAGATCTACGAGCAGTACTTC. The variable domain in full, completed from reference TRBV30 and TRBJ2-7, reads SQTIHQWPATLVQPVGSPLSLECTVEGTSNPNLYWYRQAAGRGLQLLFYSVGIGQISSEVPQNLSASRPQDRQFILSSKKLLLSDSGFYLCAWSVRGQIYEQYFGPGTRLTVT.

This clone has just a few counts. The chain joins TRBV27 to TRBJ2-3, with 11 positions matching TRBD2. The CDR3 extends over 15 amino acids. J gave up 1 base and V 5 bases, and 2 bases lay outside the gene matches. The germline gives CDR1 MNHEY, CDR2 SMNVEV (reference sequence). The CDR3 loop reads CASSLSGGGTDTQYF. As DNA, the CDR3 is TGTGCCAGCAGTCTTAGCGGGGGGGGCACAGATACGCAGTATTTT.

The rearrangement uses TRBV7-3 and TRBJ1-6; D call uncertain. Trimming left V 5 bases short and J 7 bases short, with 12 bases between. Germline values: CDR1 SGHTA, CDR2 FQGTGA. This CDR3 region has 14 residues. The CDR3 sequence: CASSPRRANSPLHF. As DNA, the CDR3 is TGTGCCAGCAGCCCACGACGTGCCAATTCACCCCTCCACTTT.

The V call is TRBV7-9, the J call TRBJ2-7, with D possibly being TRBD2 (6 bases). V was shortened by 7 bases and J by 2 bases, with 15 bases between the two germline ends. CDR3 size: 14 residues. CDR1 and CDR2 (germline): SEHNR, FQNEAQ (reference sequence). The CDR3: CASTAYTGAYEQYF. CDR3 bases: TGTGCCAGCACCGCCTACACGGGGGCCTACGAGCAGTACTTC.